This TCR beta chain originates from a study of blood T cell repertoires in COVID-19. Looking at the study overall: From T cells, B-cell-depleted T cells, or PBMCs came the material, which was cDNA or gDNA.

The CDR3 loop spans 17 amino acids. Germline V CDR1 and CDR2: KGHDR, SFDVKD. J was trimmed by 3 bases and V by 0 bases; bases with no gene match: 3. The assay was immunoSEQ multiplex PCR, and TCRdb's table has in-frame clones only and misses some. The sample lists 270,000 or so clones, around 86% occurring once. The chain couples TRBV24-1 to TRBJ2-5, with 13 bases that match TRBD2. Sequencing input: peripheral blood. This sequence originates from a human donor in a cohort sampled during active COVID-19. The DNA for the CDR3 is TGTGCCACCAGTGATTTGCGGGGGACTAGCGGGAAAGAGACCCAGTACTTC. This encodes CATSDLRGTSGKETQYF.